These 25 T cell receptor beta chains came from one sample sequenced in a study of blood T cell repertoires in COVID-19. TCRdb's table, derived via immunoSEQ multiplex PCR, lists solely in-frame clones and lacks some. The sample yields hundreds of thousands of clones, around 82% seen once. Sequenced material: peripheral blood. The receptors were gathered from an elderly woman with active or convalescent COVID-19.

This clone showed up just once. The rearrangement joins TRBV7-9 to TRBJ2-3, with 8 bases lining up with TRBD2. Looked up from germline, CDR1 is SEHNR and CDR2 is FQNEAQ (reference sequence). The CDR3 sequence is 17 residues long. J gave up 2 bases and V 5 bases, and 12 bases lay outside the gene matches. DNA of the CDR3: TGTGCCAGCAGCCCCAGGGTCGGGAGGGCCGACACAGATACGCAGTATTTT. Its protein product is CASSPRVGRADTDTQYF.

This clone was counted a single time. V gene TRBV19 combines with J gene TRBJ2-2; 10 bases align to TRBD2. This CDR3 comprises 14 residues. Germline assignment: CDR1 LNHDA and CDR2 SQIVND (reference sequence). Trimming took 6 bases from V and 3 from J; bases not matched to a gene: 1. CDR3: CASRLAGHTGELFF. The CDR3 nucleotides are TGTGCCAGTAGACTAGCGGGGCACACCGGGGAGCTGTTTTTT. The whole variable domain, filled in from reference TRBV19 and TRBJ2-2, reads DGGITQSPKYLFRKEGQNVTLSCEQNLNHDAMYWYRQDPGQGLRLIYYSQIVNDFQKGDIAEGYSVSREKKESFPLTVTSAQKNPTAFYLCASRLAGHTGELFFGEGSRLTVL.

The chain has TRBV12-5 and TRBJ1-1; the match to TRBD1 covers 7 bases. The CDR3 spans 13 residues. Germline CDR1 LGHNT, CDR2 FRNRAP. Trimming cost V 5 bases and J 6 bases; bases outside gene matches: 6. CDR3 in DNA: TGTGCTAGTGGTAGACAGGGTAACGCTGAAGCTTTCTTT. Protein product: CASGRQGNAEAFF.

The chain combines TRBV27 with TRBJ1-6; D may be TRBD1 (6 bases). The V gene lost 6 bases and the J gene lost 8 bases, with 14 bases spanning the gap. Germline V gene sequence: CDR1 MNHEY, CDR2 SMNVEV (reference sequence). CDR3 size: 14 residues. CDR3 in DNA: TGTGCCAGCAGGGAGACGGGGGGCGATTCACCCCTCCACTTT. Translating it yields CASRETGGDSPLHF.

This clone was seen repeatedly, ten times or more. This chain connects TRBV2 to TRBJ1-5; D remains ambiguous. CDR3 length: 18 residues. Germline CDR1 reads SNHLY; CDR2 reads FYNNEI. Trimming removed 4 bases at V and 0 bases at J, with 19 bases between. The chain's CDR3 is CASSARPPWASSNQPQHF. The CDR3 DNA sequence: TGTGCCAGCAGTGCCCGTCCCCCCTGGGCAAGTAGCAATCAGCCCCAGCATTTT.

The chain is built from TRBV19 and TRBJ2-3, with unresolved D. CDR1 LNHDA and CDR2 SQIVND come from the germline V gene (reference sequence). The CDR3 is 14 amino acids. V was clipped by 6 bases and J by 0 bases, with 10 bases between them. For the CDR3, the DNA is TGTGCCAGTAGCGTAGACACTAGCACAGATACGCAGTATTTT. Translation gives CASSVDTSTDTQYF.

J is TRBJ2-3 and V is TRBV13; D perhaps matches TRBD2 (6 bases). Germline assignment: CDR1 PRHDT and CDR2 FYEKMQ (reference sequence). The CDR3 spans 16 residues. Trimming cost V 5 bases and J 5 bases, with 20 bases left between them. The CDR3 sequence is CASSHLSMGGRDTQYF. The CDR3 DNA reads TGTGCCAGCAGCCATTTATCCATGGGGGGTCGAGATACGCAGTATTTT.

The gene calls are TRBV2 and TRBJ2-3, with 12 positions matching TRBD2. This CDR3 contains 16 residues. Germline V lookup: CDR1 SNHLY, CDR2 FYNNEI. V shed 6 bases and J 2 bases; nucleotides not matched to a gene: 6. The CDR3 is CASRMTSGGPTDTQYF. Written as DNA, the CDR3 is TGTGCCAGCAGGATGACTAGCGGGGGACCCACAGATACGCAGTATTTT.

This clone was seen once. The V call is TRBV2, the J call TRBJ2-4; weak D call: TRBD2 (6 bases). Trimming shortened V by 6 bases and J by 8 bases, and 14 bases separated the two germline ends. This CDR3 spans 13 amino acids. Germline V gene lookup returns CDR1 SNHLY and CDR2 FYNNEI. CDR3 sequence reads: CASRPGSGDIQYF. CDR3 nucleotide sequence: TGTGCCAGCAGGCCGGGGTCGGGAGACATTCAGTACTTC.

The chain links TRBV6-6 to TRBJ1-2; TRBD1 agrees at 9 bases. Germline trimming cut 4 bases from V and 4 bases from J; bases unmatched to any gene: 4. CDR3 length: 14 residues. Germline V lookup: CDR1 MNHNY, CDR2 SVGAGI (reference sequence). Here the CDR3 DNA reads TGTGCCAGCAGTTCTTTGGGACAGGGCTATGGCTACACCTTC. Translation gives CASSSLGQGYGYTF.

The chain links TRBV27 to TRBJ1-1; 7 bases map to TRBD1. CDR1 is MNHEY and CDR2 is SMNVEV in the germline V gene (reference sequence). V dropped 5 bases and J dropped 4; count of bases not matched to a gene: 7. There are 14 residues in the CDR3. This chain's CDR3 is CASSPRTGGTEAFF. The CDR3 nucleotides are TGTGCCAGCAGTCCTAGGACAGGCGGCACTGAAGCTTTCTTT.

This clone appeared many times. The rearrangement uses TRBV18 and TRBJ1-5, with TRBD1 matching 7 bases. V trimming: 6 bases; J trimming: 4 bases; junction bases outside the gene matches: 9. CDR3 size: 15 residues. Germline V CDR1 and CDR2: KGHSH, LQKENI. CDR3 sequence: CASSLTGDRNQPQHF. As DNA, the CDR3 is TGTGCCAGCTCCCTAACAGGGGACAGAAATCAGCCCCAGCATTTT.

The chain is built from TRBV19 and TRBJ2-7; perhaps TRBD1 as D (5 bases). Germline V gives CDR1 LNHDA, CDR2 SQIVND (reference sequence). Trimming pared 1 base from V and 5 bases from J, leaving 9 bases between. The CDR3 length is 13 residues. The CDR3 DNA reads TGTGCCAGTAGTATAGTCGCAGGGCACGAGCAGTACTTC. This translates into CASSIVAGHEQYF.

The rearrangement links TRBV7-2 to TRBJ1-2; D may be TRBD1 (5 bases). Germline CDR1 reads SGHTA; CDR2 reads FQGNSA. Trimming cost V 3 bases and J 1 base, with 9 bases left between them. There are 14 residues in the CDR3. The CDR3 nucleotides read TGTGCCAGCAGCTTGGCAGGGCGTAACTATGGCTACACCTTC. This codes for CASSLAGRNYGYTF.

The V call is TRBV11-2, the J call TRBJ2-5; D is perhaps TRBD1 (6 bases). CDR1 is SGHAT and CDR2 is FQNNGV in the germline V gene. V was clipped by 5 bases and J by 2 bases, with 21 bases between them. The CDR3 length is 17 residues. The CDR3 here is CASSPGLGWTAQETQYF. The CDR3 DNA follows: TGTGCCAGCAGCCCTGGGTTGGGGTGGACAGCACAAGAGACCCAGTACTTC.

A remark on this clone: The junction does not match germline at one end; this may be a read error. The rearrangement joins TRBV2 to TRBJ2-7; D perhaps matches TRBD2 (6 bases). Germline-derived CDR1 and CDR2 are SNHLY and FYNNEI. This CDR3 has 12 amino acids. The CDR3 DNA is TGTGCCGGCAGTGTGGAGGGCTACGAGCAGTACTTC. This encodes CAGSVEGYEQYF. The full variable domain, completed using reference TRBV2 and TRBJ2-7, is EPEVTQTPSHQVTQMGQEVILRCVPISNHLYFYWYRQILGQKVEFLVSFYNNEISEKSEIFDDQFSVERPDGSNFTLKIRSTKLEDSAMYFCAGSVEGYEQYFGPGTRLTVT.

This clone is a singleton in its sample. The chain is built from TRBV28 and TRBJ1-5, with D possibly matching TRBD1 (5 bases). The CDR3 runs 15 residues. Germline assignment: CDR1 MDHEN and CDR2 SYDVKM. Trimming stripped 4 bases from V and 0 bases from J, with 10 bases between. In DNA form, the CDR3 reads TGTGCCAGCAGTTCACGACAGTTTAGCAATCAGCCCCAGCATTTT. Translated: CASSSRQFSNQPQHF.

V gene TRBV6-5 combines with J gene TRBJ1-5; 7 nucleotides line up with TRBD1. This CDR3 has 13 residues. V trimming: 5 bases; J trimming: 7 bases; junction bases outside the gene matches: 5. The germline gives CDR1 MNHEY, CDR2 SVGAGI. CDR3 sequence (DNA): TGTGCCAGCAGTCGGACAGGAGGACAGCCCCAGCATTTT. Amino acids: CASSRTGGQPQHF.

This chain joins TRBV10-3 and TRBJ2-1; 8 bases map to TRBD2. Germline values: CDR1 ENHRY, CDR2 SYGVKD. This CDR3 comprises 15 residues. J lost 1 base, V lost 6 bases, and 5 bases had no gene match. CDR3 amino acids: CAISPTSVSYNEQFF. In DNA, the CDR3 is TGTGCCATCAGCCCGACTAGCGTATCCTACAATGAGCAGTTCTTC.

This sequence joins TRBV2 and TRBJ2-3; possible D gene TRBD2, 6 bases. The CDR3 sequence is 13 residues long. Per the germline V gene, CDR1 is SNHLY and CDR2 is FYNNEI. The V gene lost 6 bases and the J gene lost 1 base, with 8 bases spanning the gap. CDR3 region: CASSGGRTDTQYF. Here the CDR3 DNA reads TGTGCCAGCAGCGGGGGACGCACAGATACGCAGTATTTT.

The chain employs TRBV28 and TRBJ1-1, with 8 bases identical to TRBD1. This CDR3 comprises 13 residues. Germline lookup yields CDR1 MDHEN and CDR2 SYDVKM. The V gene end was trimmed by 11 bases and the J gene end by 4 bases; junction bases not matched to a gene: 9. The CDR3 nucleotides read TGTGCCGGGCGACAGGGGATAGCCACTGAAGCTTTCTTT. Translating it yields CAGRQGIATEAFF.

The gene calls are TRBV18 and TRBJ1-2; TRBD1 might be the D (5 bases). The germline gives CDR1 KGHSH, CDR2 LQKENI. Trimming took 0 bases from V and 0 from J, leaving 11 bases between them. The CDR3 runs to 16 residues. The chain's CDR3 is CASSPPGTQTNYGYTF. As DNA, the CDR3 is TGTGCCAGCTCACCACCGGGGACTCAAACTAACTATGGCTACACCTTC.

V usage is TRBV11-3 and J usage is TRBJ2-7; 9 bases are shared with TRBD1. The CDR3 has 14 amino acids. The V gene's germline CDR1 is SGHNT and CDR2 YENEEA. V lost 5 bases and J lost 2; bases outside the gene matches: 4. The CDR3 DNA sequence: TGTGCCAGCAGCAAGACAGGGGGACCCTACGAGCAGTACTTC. Translation: CASSKTGGPYEQYF.

The chain has TRBV28 and TRBJ1-2; TRBD1 agrees at 7 bases. J was trimmed by 5 bases and V by 5 bases; bases with no gene match: 8. Germline assignment: CDR1 MDHEN and CDR2 SYDVKM. This CDR3 contains 14 residues. The CDR3 spells CASSGGQAIYGYTF. The DNA of the CDR3 is TGTGCCAGCAGTGGCGGACAGGCAATTTATGGCTACACCTTC.

The CDR3 loop is CASSGLAGKRGELFF. In nucleotides, the CDR3 is TGTGCCAGCAGTGGCCTAGCGGGAAAGAGAGGGGAGCTGTTTTTT. J is TRBJ2-2 and V is TRBV2; the match to TRBD2 covers 9 bases. The J segment lost 8 bases and the V segment lost 4 bases, leaving 8 bases of the junction unmatched. This CDR3 has 15 residues. Looked up from germline, CDR1 is SNHLY and CDR2 is FYNNEI.